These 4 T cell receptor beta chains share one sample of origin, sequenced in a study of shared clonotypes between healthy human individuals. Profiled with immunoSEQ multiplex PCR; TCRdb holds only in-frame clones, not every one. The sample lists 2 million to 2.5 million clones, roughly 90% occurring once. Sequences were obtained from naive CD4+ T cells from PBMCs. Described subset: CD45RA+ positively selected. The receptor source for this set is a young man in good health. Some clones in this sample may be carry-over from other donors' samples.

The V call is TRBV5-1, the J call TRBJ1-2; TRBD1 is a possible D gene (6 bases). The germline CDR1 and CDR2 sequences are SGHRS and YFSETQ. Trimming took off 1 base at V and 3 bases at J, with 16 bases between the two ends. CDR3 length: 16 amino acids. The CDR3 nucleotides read TGCGCCAGCAGCTTGCAGCCGGGGGCGCAGGACTATGGCTACACCTTC. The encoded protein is CASSLQPGAQDYGYTF.

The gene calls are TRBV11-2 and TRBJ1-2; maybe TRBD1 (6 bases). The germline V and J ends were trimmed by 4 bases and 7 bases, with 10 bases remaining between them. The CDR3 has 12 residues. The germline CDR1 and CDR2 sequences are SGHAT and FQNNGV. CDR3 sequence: CASSWAGVGYTF. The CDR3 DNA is TGTGCCAGCAGCTGGGCAGGGGTTGGCTACACCTTC.

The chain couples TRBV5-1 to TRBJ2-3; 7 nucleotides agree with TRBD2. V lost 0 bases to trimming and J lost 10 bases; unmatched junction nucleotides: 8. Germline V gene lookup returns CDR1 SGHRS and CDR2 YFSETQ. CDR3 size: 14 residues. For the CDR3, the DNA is TGCGCCAGCAGCTTGGCCGCGGGGGTCAGGTCGCAGTATTTT. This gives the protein CASSLAAGVRSQYF.

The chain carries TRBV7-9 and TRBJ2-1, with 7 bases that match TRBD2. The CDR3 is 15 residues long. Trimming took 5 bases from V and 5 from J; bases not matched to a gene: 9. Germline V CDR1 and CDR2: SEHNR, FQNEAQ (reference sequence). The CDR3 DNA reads TGTGCCAGCAGCCCAAGCGGGATACGGAACAATGAGCAGTTCTTC. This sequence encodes CASSPSGIRNNEQFF.